This TCR beta chain appears in the sequencing data of a study of identical twins. TCRdb used MiXCR to reprocess the 5' RACE reads, holding one entry per CDR3 protein. The data show about 470,000 distinct CDR3 sequences, 24% seen once. CDR1 and CDR2 (germline): LGHNA, YSLEER. CDR3 length equals 16 residues. This clonotype was found many times. Relative to the germline gene, one junction end is altered; a read error may explain this. These sequences were also reported in another study, on T cells expressing NK-cell markers. That study adds: From sorted CD3+CD56+NKG2C+, CD3+CD56+NKG2C- and CD3+CD56-NKG2C+ T cells came the TCR beta repertoires. Several donors' CD3+CD56-NKG2C+ cells were dominated by the same clonotypes.

This clonotype was obtained from a woman aged 18-35 years in good health. The chain is built from TRBV4-3 and TRBJ2-1; the match to TRBD2 covers 15 bases. Sequencing was performed on CD4+ T cells sorted from blood. The CDR3 reads CASSLLGTSGRNEQFF. The CDR3 nucleotides are TGTGCCAGCAGTCTACTCGGGACTAGCGGGAGGAATGAGCAGTTCTTC.